Sequencing of this TCR beta chain was carried out in a study of cytomegalovirus exposure and HLA in healthy donors. Details on this clone: Its antigen is still unknown.

Use of 60 Vbeta and 13 Jbeta primers characterized the PCR. Per the original methods: Among the unique TCR beta chains that a later analysis counted, about 84 million in all, 9.5 million to 12 million were shared. The protocol was immunoSEQ multiplex PCR, while the TCRdb copy is restricted to in-frame clones and leaves out a portion. V, J and clone size are those of that table, while D and trimming were read from the DNA. Counted here are fewer than 200,000 clones, around 85% occurring once; the ten biggest clones make up under 0.95%. Whereas donors were nominally healthy upon sampling, unrecorded immune exposures were probable. Study-wide results and limits: For most TCR beta V segments, an earlier analysis put the productive rate at about 90% or about 30% of the time. Accurate prediction of HLA-A and HLA-B alleles (for most subjects) was reportedly achieved from TCR beta sequences.

Germline-derived CDR1 and CDR2 are LGHNA and YSLEER. Trimming shortened V by 2 bases and J by 0 bases, and 14 bases separated the two germline ends. The CDR3 has 17 residues. V and J are TRBV4-3 and TRBJ2-1; D unclear. The TCR comes from a woman in her 30s in good health and CMV-seronegative. Sequenced sample: PBMCs. DNA of the CDR3: TGCGCCAGCAGCCAATTGCTCACGCCGAGCTCCTACAATGAGCAGTTCTTC. It yields the protein CASSQLLTPSSYNEQFF.